The present entry profiles one T cell receptor beta chain with its context. Its antigen target is currently unknown. Per-base quality was not reported, and no clone a single base away is much larger than it. The data were taken from a study of cytomegalovirus exposure and HLA in healthy donors (dated by TCRdb to about 2017). Turning to the overall study: According to an earlier analysis of 587 of the donors, some 180 million T cells yielded some 120 million unique TCR beta sequences and less than 300 Gb of sequence data. Donor age, sex, ethnicity and CMV serostatus were collected together with the repertoire data. In a later genetic analysis, genome-wide SNP genotypes for 398 of the 666 donors were used, and that subset was treated as a discovery cohort. Rather than using new phenotypic data, the later analysis identified candidate immune exposures from TCR beta sequences and from how often those sequences occurred across donors. In a later analysis, previously published TCR beta repertoires from about 640 donors were re-analyzed and high-resolution HLA genotyping was added so that TCR occurrence patterns could be studied. Four or five DR-DQ haplotypes were handled as single units for association and clustering because linkage in the cohort was strong. Typing coverage differed by locus: A, B, C, DRB1 and DQB1 were typed in roughly 629-630 donors, DQA1 in about 500, DPA1 in 606, and DPB1 in 472. Every repertoire in the discovery cohort had been generated on one and the same sequencing platform. To decide whether each TCR beta V gene segment behaved as functional or pseudogenic, an earlier analysis of over 500 of the donors relied on high-throughput TCR beta sequencing. Around 300 gigabases of sequencing data and 70 million to 100 million unique TCR sequences were included in an early release covering roughly 700 HLA-typed donors. High-throughput TCR immunosequencing, statistical association of individual TCRs with disease status, and machine learning were combined to predict cytomegalovirus infection status. The genetic ancestry cluster associated with self-reported Caucasian donors included about 84% of the approximately 430 genotyped donors. HLA typing covered class I and class II loci at four-digit resolution. The aim of the study was to test whether cataloging public T cell receptors could identify signatures of past pathogen exposure. Using immunosequencing, the study profiled T cell repertoires from fewer than 850 subjects and related those repertoires to cytomegalovirus serostatus. On average, around 200,000 unique TCR beta nucleotide sequences were sequenced per donor among 300 to 500 genotyped donors of the cohort, with roughly a sixth of those sequences being non-productive. Besides the first cohort of approximately 670 subjects, a separate validation cohort made up of about 120 different subjects was used.

CDR1 is given as LNHDA and CDR2 as SQIVND, both from the germline V gene (reference sequence). Including the terminal cysteine and phenylalanine, the CDR3 comprises 14 residues. CDR3 DNA is the only sequence kept; it has 42 bases, read in frame from the first base. Relative to germline, V is 5 bases shorter and J is 3 bases shorter, with 13 bases between their ends. The paper as a whole reports these results and caveats: Most TCR sequences were seen in very few donors, while some public TCRs were found in many individuals. Because the 87-base-pair reads could not distinguish some IMGT-functional V segments, including TRBV6-2 and TRBV6-3, those segments were excluded. In vitro tests confirmed that a few of the cytomegalovirus-associated TCR beta chains recognize cytomegalovirus antigens. Assigning TCR associations to individual alleles was difficult when HLA alleles, especially DR and DQ, strongly co-occurred. In a later genetic analysis, a missense DCLRE1C variant was associated with V-gene and J-gene trimming of TCR beta chains, and the association was replicated in an independent cohort. In a later analysis, HLA-associated TCR beta chains showed more clonal expansion and lower generation probabilities than non-associated chains that were equally common. At a false discovery rate of 0.05, a later analysis linked fewer than 20,000 TCR beta sequences to specific HLA alleles. A later analysis found that most CMV-associated TCR beta chains appeared HLA-restricted, with HLA associations seemingly driven largely by CMV exposure. A later genetic analysis reported fewer N-insertions in productive TCRs among donors in an Asian-associated ancestry cluster than the approximately 670-donor mean. A later analysis found that TCR association rates varied across HLA loci, with DRB1 alleles showing the most associated TCRs and HLA-C alleles the fewest. Correlated functional status among segregating V segments might be attributable to linkage disequilibrium, but an unknown experimental factor could not be ruled out. The authors suggested that the approach could potentially be generalized to other disease states and immunological phenotypes. Sequencing depth was assumed to be roughly uniform across donors in the presence/absence analyses, though that assumption may not hold. Because counts were too low, about 18 rarely observed V segments, including chromosome 9 orphons, were left out of the earlier analysis of 500 to 750 of the donors. An earlier analysis of 587 of the donors showed that most TCR beta V segments appeared in productive rearrangements either about 87% or about 30% of the time, which broadly matched IMGT annotations. A further reported finding was that TCR beta sequences accurately predicted the HLA-A and HLA-B alleles for most subjects in the first cohort. For the cohort, immune exposure information was limited to CMV serostatus. The cohort was sequenced for TCR beta chains only, and without alpha or paired-chain data the features that could be detected were limited. Because some donors lacked HLA typing at each locus, the association tests relied only on the typed subset. Cytomegalovirus status was reported to be diagnosed by the classifier with high specificity and sensitivity in both the original and validation cohorts. A group of highly shared sequence variants was considered likely to be a technical artifact of the sequencing pipeline. According to a later analysis, parvovirus B19, influenza, CMV and Epstein-Barr virus appeared linked to several top co-occurrence clusters. The study listed approximately 150 TCR beta chains as associated with cytomegalovirus.

The library was made by the immunoSEQ multiplex PCR assay. For the multiplex PCR, a mixture combining 60 forward primers for TCR Vbeta segments and 13 reverse primers for TCR Jbeta segments was used. Amplification of the CDR3 region of rearranged TCR beta genes was performed with a multiplex PCR assay on genomic DNA. The Illumina HiSeq System was used to sequence the amplified TCR beta libraries as 87-base-pair reads. As for how the authors treated the data: A later analysis counted about 80 million unique TCR beta chains across the 690 or so repertoires, and around 9.9 million of these chains were shared by at least two donors. A nearest-neighbor algorithm error-corrected the raw reads and collapsed the reads into unique sequences, merging closely related sequences to remove PCR and sequencing errors. To assign V, D and J gene segments, CDR3 sequences were aligned to IMGT reference sequences. For a sequence to be retained, a match of at least six nucleotides was required to both a V gene segment and a J gene segment. A rearrangement counted as productive if the CDR3 had no stop codons and remained in frame with V and J, and every other rearrangement counted as non-productive. CDR3 was defined according to IMGT convention as the region running from the second conserved V-encoded cysteine to the conserved J-encoded phenylalanine. Sequences without an unambiguous match to a single V gene segment were excluded from the earlier analysis of about 600 of the donors. An earlier analysis of a few hundred of the donors called V segments functional above 56.7% productive rearrangements and segregating when the between-donor standard deviation exceeded 5%. A statistical classification framework was built to diagnose cytomegalovirus status from the catalog of TCR beta chain sequences. A later analysis assigned V and J genes by comparing TCR nucleotide sequences with IMGT/GENE-DB human TR gene sequences. A later analysis assigned CDR3 sequences and most-parsimonious VDJ recombination scenarios with the TCRdist pipeline. In a later analysis, every TCR beta chain was defined by the combination of its CDR3 amino acid sequence and its V-gene family, and reads without a unique V-gene family were dropped. A later analysis removed over 500 highly shared, low-generation-probability nucleotide sequences to deal with suspected cross-contamination and a sequencing artifact. In a later analysis, a clonal expansion index for each public chain was calculated from normalized within-repertoire ranks of inferred template counts. A later analysis computed generation probabilities with a VDJ recombination model fitted to out-of-frame rearrangements, and checked the results against IGoR. In a later analysis, TCR-TCR, TCR-HLA and TCR-CMV co-occurrence was scored with hypergeometric tests, and a repertoire-size bias correction was applied to TCR pairs. A later analysis estimated false discovery rates by permuting HLA or CMV assignments 20 times. In a later analysis, co-occurring TCRs were grouped using DBSCAN, and TCRdist sequence similarity was added for clustering within HLA-allele-positive subsets. Co-occurrence clustering excluded repertoires with fewer than 30,000 or more than 120,000 public chains, plus five with anomalous nucleotide sharing. Held by TCRdb, this immuneACCESS table contains in-frame sequences only and omits some clones. Under half of the omission traces to an unresolved V gene where checked; the cause of the rest is unknown. V and J calls plus clone size are reproduced from that table; the DNA served to infer D and trimming. In this sample the table shows 64,000 or so clones, around 70% of which occur a single time. The top ten hold roughly 7.2% of the sample.

The cohort was made up of 500 to 850 healthy bone marrow donors. At the time of sampling, all cohort members were nominally healthy, though unrecorded immune exposures were likely present. The donor tested CMV seropositive, placing the donor among the 289 seropositive members of the cohort. A peripheral blood sample was collected from each donor, and TCR beta sequencing was performed on peripheral blood mononuclear cells. Genomic DNA extraction from the blood cell samples was performed with the Qiagen DNeasy Blood Extraction Kit. The TCR originated in a man aged 40-50 years in good health and CMV-seropositive. The sequenced sample consisted of PBMCs. The rearrangement combines TRBV19 with TRBJ1-2; too little of a D gene remains to name it. The CDR3 in this case is CASSPALVYYGYTF. The sequenced DNA: TGTGCCAGTAGTCCTGCCCTAGTCTACTATGGCTACACCTTC.